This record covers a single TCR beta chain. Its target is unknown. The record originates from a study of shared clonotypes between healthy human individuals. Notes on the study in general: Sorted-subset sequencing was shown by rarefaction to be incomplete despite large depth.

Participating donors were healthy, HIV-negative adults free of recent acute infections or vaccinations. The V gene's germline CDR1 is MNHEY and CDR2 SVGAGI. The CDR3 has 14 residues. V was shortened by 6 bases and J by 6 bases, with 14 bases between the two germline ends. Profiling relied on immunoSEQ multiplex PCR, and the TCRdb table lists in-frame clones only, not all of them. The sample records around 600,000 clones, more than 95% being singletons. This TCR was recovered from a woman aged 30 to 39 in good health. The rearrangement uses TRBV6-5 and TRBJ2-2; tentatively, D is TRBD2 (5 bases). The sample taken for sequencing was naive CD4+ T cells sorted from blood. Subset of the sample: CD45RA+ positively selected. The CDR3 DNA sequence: TGTGCCAGCAGGACCCTACGGGGATCCGGGGAGCTGTTTTTT. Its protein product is CASRTLRGSGELFF.